What follows are 4 T cell receptor beta chains derived from one specimen sequenced in a study of low-dose radiotherapy and immunotherapy resistance in tumors. Time point denoted: before trial treatment. TRAV- and TRBV-specific primers, spanning alpha and beta chains, primed first-strand cDNA. Using a constant-region primer together with a V-primer adapter, TCRs were subjected to roughly 18 PCR cycles of amplification. TCRdb used MiXCR to reprocess the reads, holding one entry per CDR3 protein. The sample includes about 60,000 distinct CDR3 sequences, 20% to 25% of them seen just once. Sample: PBMCs, taken before treatment. The receptors come from a male donor with prostate cancer.

The sample holds a few counts of this clonotype. This chain uses TRBV12-3 or TRBV12-4 with TRBJ2-1; weak D call: TRBD2 (6 bases). The CDR3 runs to 10 residues. V lost 8 bases to trimming and J lost 9 bases, with 8 bases between them. The CDR3 bases are TGTGCCAGCGGGGAGGTTGAGCAGTTCTTC. It yields the protein CASGEVEQFF.

There are many counts of this clonotype. The chain has TRBV12-3 or TRBV12-4 and TRBJ2-2, with D maybe TRBD2 (5 bases). This CDR3 spans 16 amino acids. V was shortened by 5 bases and J by 4 bases, with 17 bases between the two germline ends. CDR3 in DNA: TGTGCCAGCAGTACTTTGGGGAGTACCGGCACCGGGGAGCTGTTTTTT. This sequence encodes CASSTLGSTGTGELFF.

This clonotype was counted at least ten times. The rearrangement links TRBV28 to TRBJ2-5, with D perhaps TRBD1 (6 bases). The V gene's germline CDR1 is MDHEN and CDR2 SYDVKM. Trimming took 6 bases from V and 4 from J, leaving 18 bases between them. This CDR3 spans 15 amino acids. The CDR3 spells CASSPLWTEGETQYF. The CDR3 region has the DNA TGTGCCAGCAGCCCTCTCTGGACAGAGGGAGAGACCCAGTACTTC.

This clonotype came up many times. The CDR3 DNA sequence: TGCAGTGCTCCAGGGCCACCTCCGGGGGACATTCAGTACTTC. Translation: CSAPGPPPGDIQYF. J is TRBJ2-4 and V is TRBV20-1; tentatively, D is TRBD2 (6 bases). CDR1 and CDR2 from the germline V gene are DFQATT and SNEGSKA (reference sequence). The CDR3 covers 14 residues. The germline V and J ends were trimmed by 5 bases and 8 bases, with 19 bases remaining between them.